This TCR beta chain was sequenced for a study of CD8 T cells in Susac syndrome. From blood CD8+ and CD4+ T cells, the TCR beta chain was sequenced. Purification of the CD8+ and CD4+ T cells relied on negative isolation, and TEMRA cells underwent FACS enrichment. The authors reverse transcribed about 0.5 to 1 ug RNA with random hexamers. Amplification of TCR beta CDR3 spanned 54 Vbeta and 13 Jbeta via immunoSEQ multiplex PCR. TCRdb reprocessed the immunoSEQ multiplex PCR reads with MiXCR, giving one entry per CDR3 protein. The sample has 150,000 to 180,000 distinct CDR3 sequences, 95% seen once. Germline values: CDR1 SGHRS, CDR2 YFSETQ. The length of the CDR3 is 17 residues. J was trimmed by 1 base and V by 0 bases; bases with no gene match: 6.

Sample: CD8+ T cells from PBMCs. The rearrangement joins TRBV5-1 to TRBJ2-1; TRBD1 agrees at 8 bases. The receptor was isolated from a human donor with multiple sclerosis. The CDR3 region is CASSLEGQALSYNEQFF. In nucleotides, the CDR3 is TGCGCCAGCAGCTTGGAGGGACAGGCACTTTCCTACAATGAGCAGTTCTTC.